The T cell receptor (beta chain) described here comes from a study of neurological immune-mediated disorders. About this clonotype: A read error may account for a junction end that differs from germline.

With 10-nucleotide random UMIs included, cDNA was synthesized by 5'RACE. Each CDR3 protein gets one entry after TCRdb re-called the 5' RACE reads with MiXCR. The table includes some 49,000 distinct CDR3 sequences, 10% detected once. As for time point: longitudinal time-point 1 (baseline). From 2 million PBMCs stored at -80 C, the unsorted libraries were generated. Germline CDR1 and CDR2: MNHEY and SVGEGT. This CDR3 region has 13 residues. The TCR comes from a woman in her thirties or forties in good health. The sequenced sample consisted of PBMCs. The chain couples TRBV6-2 or TRBV6-3 to TRBJ2-5; TRBD2 agrees at 8 bases. The CDR3 coding sequence is TGTGCCAGCACCCTCGGGGGACTAGAGACCCGGTACTTC. The encoded protein is CASTLGGLETRYF.